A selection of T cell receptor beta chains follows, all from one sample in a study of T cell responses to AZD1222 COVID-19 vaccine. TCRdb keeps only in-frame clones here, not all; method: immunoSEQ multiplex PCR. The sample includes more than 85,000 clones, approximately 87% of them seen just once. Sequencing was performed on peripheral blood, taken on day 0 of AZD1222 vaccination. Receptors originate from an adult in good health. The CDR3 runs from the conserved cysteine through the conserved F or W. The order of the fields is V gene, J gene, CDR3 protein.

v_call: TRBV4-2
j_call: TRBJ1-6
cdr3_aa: CASSQDQASSPLHF

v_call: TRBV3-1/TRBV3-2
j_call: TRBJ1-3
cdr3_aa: CASSQPPGNTIYF

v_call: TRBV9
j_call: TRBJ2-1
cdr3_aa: CASSVSTTPSYNEQFF

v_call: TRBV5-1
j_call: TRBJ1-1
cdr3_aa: CASSLAGFRENTEAFF

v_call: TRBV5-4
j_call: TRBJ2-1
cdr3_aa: CASSSSRYNEQFF

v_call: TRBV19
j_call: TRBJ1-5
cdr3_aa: CASSPGTLQPQHF

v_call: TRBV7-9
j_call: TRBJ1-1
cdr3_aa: CASGAVNTEAFF

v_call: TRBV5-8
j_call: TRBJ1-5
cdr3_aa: CASSLDRGNQPQHF

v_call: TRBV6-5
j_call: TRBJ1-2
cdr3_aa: CASRRGAGYTF

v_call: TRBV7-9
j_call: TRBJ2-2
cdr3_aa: CARQDTGHSTGELFF

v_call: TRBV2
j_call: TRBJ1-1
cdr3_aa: CASSESLVNTEAFF

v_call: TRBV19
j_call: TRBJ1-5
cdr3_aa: CASRAVGGNQPQHF

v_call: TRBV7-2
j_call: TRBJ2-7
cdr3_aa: CASSLARTGGFDEQYF

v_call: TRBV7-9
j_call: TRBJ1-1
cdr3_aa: CASSQLPEAFF

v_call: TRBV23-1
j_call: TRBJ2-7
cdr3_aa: CASSQYGDRAYEQYF

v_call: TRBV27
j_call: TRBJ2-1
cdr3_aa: CASSFAGGNEQFF

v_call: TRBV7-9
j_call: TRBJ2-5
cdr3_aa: CASSLLHQETQYF

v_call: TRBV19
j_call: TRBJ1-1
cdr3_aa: CASSIRSMDTEAFF

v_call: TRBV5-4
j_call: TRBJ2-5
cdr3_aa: CASSPGLRTQETQYF

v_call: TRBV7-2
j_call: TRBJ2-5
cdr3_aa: CASSLAGGGATQETQYF

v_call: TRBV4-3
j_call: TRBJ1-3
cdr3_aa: CASSQEGHRGQKNTIYF

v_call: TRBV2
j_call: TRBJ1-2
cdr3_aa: CASSEMGQGPYGYTF

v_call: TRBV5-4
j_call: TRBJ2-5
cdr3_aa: CASSGGGLAGWETQYF

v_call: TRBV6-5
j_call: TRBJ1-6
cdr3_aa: CASSRGQSYNSPLHF

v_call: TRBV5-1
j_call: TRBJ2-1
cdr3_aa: CASSLAGGINEQFF

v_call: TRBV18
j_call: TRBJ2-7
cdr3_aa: CASSPRGGGSPSYEQYF

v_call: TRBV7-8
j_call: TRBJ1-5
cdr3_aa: CASSLGLEGGPQHF

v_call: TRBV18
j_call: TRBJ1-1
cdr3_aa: CASSPAEKLPEAFF

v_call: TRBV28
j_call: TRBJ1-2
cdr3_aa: CASSFFSGRNYGYTF

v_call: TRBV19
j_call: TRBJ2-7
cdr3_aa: CASSIRLHGSYEQYF

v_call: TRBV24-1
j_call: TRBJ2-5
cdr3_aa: CATSDWTSGGQETQYF

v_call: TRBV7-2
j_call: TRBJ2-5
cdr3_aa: CASSFGGAEETQYF

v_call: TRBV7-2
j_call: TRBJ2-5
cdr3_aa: CASSLAATGEETQYF

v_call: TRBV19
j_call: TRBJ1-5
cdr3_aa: CASSWTGVQPQHF

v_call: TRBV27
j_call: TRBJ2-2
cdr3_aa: CATTPGQVNTGELFF

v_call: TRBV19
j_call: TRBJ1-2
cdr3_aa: CASSIETANVGGYTF

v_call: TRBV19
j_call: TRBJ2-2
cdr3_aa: CASSLDPAGTGELFF

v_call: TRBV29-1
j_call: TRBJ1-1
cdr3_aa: CSVDPGTDTEAFF

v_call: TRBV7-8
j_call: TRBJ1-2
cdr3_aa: CASSARQGNYGYTF

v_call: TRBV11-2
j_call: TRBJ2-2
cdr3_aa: CASSLALRGELFF

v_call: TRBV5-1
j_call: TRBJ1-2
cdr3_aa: CASSLPGDFYGYTF

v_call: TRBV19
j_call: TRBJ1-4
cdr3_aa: CASGDKGPNEKLFF

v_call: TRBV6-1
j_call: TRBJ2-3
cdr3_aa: CASSEGETIKYTQYF

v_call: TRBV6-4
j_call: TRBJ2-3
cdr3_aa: CASSVSGGAGDTQYF

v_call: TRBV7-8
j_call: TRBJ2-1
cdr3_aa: CASSPRTAVNEQFF

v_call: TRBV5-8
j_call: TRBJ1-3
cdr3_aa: CASSDFSGTGSGNTIYF

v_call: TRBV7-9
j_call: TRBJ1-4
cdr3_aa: CASSFVQGYEKLFF

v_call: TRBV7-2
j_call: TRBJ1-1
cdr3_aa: CASSLMGDPYTEAFF